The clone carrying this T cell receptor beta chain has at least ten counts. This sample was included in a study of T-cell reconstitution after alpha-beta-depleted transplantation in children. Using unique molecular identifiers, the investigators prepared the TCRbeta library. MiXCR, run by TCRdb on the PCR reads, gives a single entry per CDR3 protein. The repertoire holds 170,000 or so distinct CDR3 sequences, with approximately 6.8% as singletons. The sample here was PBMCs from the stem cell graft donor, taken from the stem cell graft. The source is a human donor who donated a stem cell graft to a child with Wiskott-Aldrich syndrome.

Here the CDR3 reads CASSPHRGTLNTEAFF. CDR3 sequence (DNA): TGTGCCAGCAGTCCACACAGGGGGACATTGAACACTGAAGCTTTCTTT. The V gene is TRBV12-3 or TRBV12-4, the J gene TRBJ1-1, with 8 bases fitting TRBD1. There are 16 residues in the CDR3. V lost 5 bases to trimming and J lost 0 bases; unmatched junction nucleotides: 8.